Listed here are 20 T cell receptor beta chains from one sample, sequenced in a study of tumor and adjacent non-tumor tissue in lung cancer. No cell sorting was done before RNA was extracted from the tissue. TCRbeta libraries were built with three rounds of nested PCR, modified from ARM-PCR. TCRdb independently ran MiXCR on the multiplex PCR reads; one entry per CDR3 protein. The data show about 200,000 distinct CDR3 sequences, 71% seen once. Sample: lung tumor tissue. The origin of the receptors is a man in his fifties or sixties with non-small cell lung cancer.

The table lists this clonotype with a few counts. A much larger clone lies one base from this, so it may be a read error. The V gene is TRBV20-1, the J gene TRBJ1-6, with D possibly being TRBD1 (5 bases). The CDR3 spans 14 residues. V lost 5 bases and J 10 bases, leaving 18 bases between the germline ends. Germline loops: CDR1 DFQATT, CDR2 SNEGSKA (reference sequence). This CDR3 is CSAVKGPGDSPLHF. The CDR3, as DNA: TGCAGTGCTGTGAAGGGGCCCGGGGACTCACCCCTCCACTTT.

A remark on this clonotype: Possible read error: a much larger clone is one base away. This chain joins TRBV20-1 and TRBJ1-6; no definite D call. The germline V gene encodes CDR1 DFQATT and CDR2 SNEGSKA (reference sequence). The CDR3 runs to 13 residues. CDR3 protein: CSARQFYNPPLHF. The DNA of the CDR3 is TGCAGTGCTAGACAGTTCTATAATCCACCCCTCCACTTT.

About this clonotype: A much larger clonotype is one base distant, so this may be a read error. CDR3 nucleotides: TGTGCCAGCACCGGGACATGGGCATCCTACGAGCAGTACTTC. It is translated as CASTGTWASYEQYF. The gene calls are TRBV12-3 or TRBV12-4 and TRBJ2-7; maybe TRBD1 (6 bases). V was cut by 7 bases and J by 1 base, with 14 bases left in between. The CDR3 length is 14 residues.

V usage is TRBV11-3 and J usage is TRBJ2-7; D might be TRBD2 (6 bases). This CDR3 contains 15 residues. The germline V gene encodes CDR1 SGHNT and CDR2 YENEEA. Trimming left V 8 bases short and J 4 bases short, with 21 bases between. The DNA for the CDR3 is TGTGCCAGCTACTCCTCAGCGGGCATCGAATACGAGCAGTACTTC. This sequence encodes CASYSSAGIEYEQYF.

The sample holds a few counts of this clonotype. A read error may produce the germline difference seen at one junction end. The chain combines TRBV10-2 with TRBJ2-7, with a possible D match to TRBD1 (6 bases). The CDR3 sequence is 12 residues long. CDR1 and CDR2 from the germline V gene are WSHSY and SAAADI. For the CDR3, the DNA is TGCACCAGCAGTGACCCTGACAGGCCGAAGTATTTC. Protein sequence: CTSSDPDRPKYF.

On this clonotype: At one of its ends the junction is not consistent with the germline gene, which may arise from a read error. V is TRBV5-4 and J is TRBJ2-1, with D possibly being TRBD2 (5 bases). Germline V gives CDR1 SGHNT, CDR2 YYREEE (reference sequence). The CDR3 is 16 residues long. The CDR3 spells CASITRTDTSCNEQFF. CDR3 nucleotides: TGTGCCAGCATCACACGGACTGATACTTCCTGCAATGAGCAGTTCTTC.

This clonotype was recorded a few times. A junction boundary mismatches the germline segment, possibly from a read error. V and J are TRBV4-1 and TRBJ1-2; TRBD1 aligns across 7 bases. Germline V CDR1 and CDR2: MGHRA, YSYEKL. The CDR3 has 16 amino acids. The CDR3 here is CASSSGGTGDYYGYTF. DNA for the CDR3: TGCGCCAGCAGCTCCGGTGGAACAGGGGACTACTATGGCTACACTTTC.

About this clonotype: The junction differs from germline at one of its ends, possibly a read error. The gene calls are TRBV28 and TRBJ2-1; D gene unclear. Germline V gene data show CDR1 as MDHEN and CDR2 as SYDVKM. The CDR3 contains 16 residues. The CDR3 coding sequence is TGTACCAGCAGTTTACCCCCCCCGGTGGACTACAATGAGCAGTTCTTC. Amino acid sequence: CTSSLPPPVDYNEQFF. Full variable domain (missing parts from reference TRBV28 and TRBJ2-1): DVKVTQSSRYLVKRTGEKVFLECVQDMDHENMFWYRQDPGLGLRLIYFSYDVKMKEKGDIPEGYSVSREKKERFSLILESASTNQTSMYLCTSSLPPPVDYNEQFFGPGTRLTVL.

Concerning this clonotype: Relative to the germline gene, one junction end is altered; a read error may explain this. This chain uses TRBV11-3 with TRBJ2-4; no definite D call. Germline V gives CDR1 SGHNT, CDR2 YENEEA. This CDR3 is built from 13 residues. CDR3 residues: CASRAAVTNFQYF. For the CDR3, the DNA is TGTGCCAGCAGGGCCGCGGTGACAAACTTTCAGTACTTC. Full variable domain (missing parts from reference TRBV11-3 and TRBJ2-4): EAGVVQSPRYKIIEKKQPVAFWCNPISGHNTLYWYLQNLGQGPELLIRYENEEAVDDSQLPKDRFSAERLKGVDSTLKIQPAELGDSAVYLCASRAAVTNFQYFGAGTRLSVL.

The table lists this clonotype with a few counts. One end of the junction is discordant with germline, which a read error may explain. For the CDR3, the DNA is TGTACCAGTAGTATAATCCCAGTAGGAGGGACTAGCGGGAAAGGAGAGACCCAGTACTTC. It yields the protein CTSSIIPVGGTSGKGETQYF. V is TRBV19 and J is TRBJ2-5; 13 nucleotides line up with TRBD2. Germline V gene data show CDR1 as LNHDA and CDR2 as SQIVND (reference sequence). This CDR3 spans 20 amino acids.

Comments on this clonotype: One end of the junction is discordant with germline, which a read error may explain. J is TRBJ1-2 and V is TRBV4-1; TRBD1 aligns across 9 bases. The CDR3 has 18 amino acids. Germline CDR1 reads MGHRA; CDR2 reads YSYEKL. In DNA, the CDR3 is TGCGCCAGCAGCCAACTGGGACAGGGTTTGCCCTCTGACTATGGCTATACCTTC. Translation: CASSQLGQGLPSDYGYTF.

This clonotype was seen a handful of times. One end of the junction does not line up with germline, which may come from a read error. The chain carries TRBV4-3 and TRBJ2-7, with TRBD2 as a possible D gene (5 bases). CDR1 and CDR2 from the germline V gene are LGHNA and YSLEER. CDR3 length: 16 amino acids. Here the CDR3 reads CASSQGGGTISYEQYF. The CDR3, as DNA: TGCGCCAGCAGCCAAGGAGGAGGAACTATCTCCTACGAGCAGTATTTC.

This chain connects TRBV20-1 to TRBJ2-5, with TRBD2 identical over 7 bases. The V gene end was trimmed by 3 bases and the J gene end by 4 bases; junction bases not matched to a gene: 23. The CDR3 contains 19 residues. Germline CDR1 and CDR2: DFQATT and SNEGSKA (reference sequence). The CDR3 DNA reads TGCAGTGCTAGGCCTTGGGGCCTAGCGGTATTTGGGGAATCAGAGACCCAGTACTTC. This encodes CSARPWGLAVFGESETQYF.

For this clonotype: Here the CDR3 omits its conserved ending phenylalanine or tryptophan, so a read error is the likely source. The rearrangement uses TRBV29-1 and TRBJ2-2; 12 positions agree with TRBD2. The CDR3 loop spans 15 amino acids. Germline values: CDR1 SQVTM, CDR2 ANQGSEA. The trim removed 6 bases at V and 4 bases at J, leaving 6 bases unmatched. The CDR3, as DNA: TGCAGCGTGACAGGGACTAGCGGGTTCACCGGGGAGCTGTTTCTT. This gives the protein CSVTGTSGFTGELFL.

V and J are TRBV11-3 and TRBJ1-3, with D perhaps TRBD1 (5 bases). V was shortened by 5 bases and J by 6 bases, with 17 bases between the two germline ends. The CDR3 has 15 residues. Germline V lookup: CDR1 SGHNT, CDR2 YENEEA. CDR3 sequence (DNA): TGTGCCAGCAGCCCAGAAGGGACCACAGTAAACACCATATATTTT. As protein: CASSPEGTTVNTIYF.

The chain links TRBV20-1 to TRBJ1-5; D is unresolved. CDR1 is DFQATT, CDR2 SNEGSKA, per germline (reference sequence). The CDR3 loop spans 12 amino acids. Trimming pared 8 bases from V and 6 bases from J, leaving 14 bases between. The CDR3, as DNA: TGCAGTATTAGAGAAGGCAGTCAGCCCCAGCATTTT. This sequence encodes CSIREGSQPQHF.

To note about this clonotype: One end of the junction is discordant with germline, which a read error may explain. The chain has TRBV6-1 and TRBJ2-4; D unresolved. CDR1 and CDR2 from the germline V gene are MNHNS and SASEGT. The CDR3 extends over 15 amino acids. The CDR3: CASTIGTQAKNNQYF. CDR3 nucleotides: TGTGCCAGCACGATCGGTACTCAAGCCAAAAACAATCAGTACTTC.

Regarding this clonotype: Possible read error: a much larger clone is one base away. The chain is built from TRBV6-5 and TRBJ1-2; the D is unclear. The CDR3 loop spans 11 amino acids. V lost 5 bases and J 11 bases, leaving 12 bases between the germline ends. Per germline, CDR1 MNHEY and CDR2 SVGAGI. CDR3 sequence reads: CASSMTGDYTF. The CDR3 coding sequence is TGTGCCAGCAGTATGACCGGGGATTACACCTTC.

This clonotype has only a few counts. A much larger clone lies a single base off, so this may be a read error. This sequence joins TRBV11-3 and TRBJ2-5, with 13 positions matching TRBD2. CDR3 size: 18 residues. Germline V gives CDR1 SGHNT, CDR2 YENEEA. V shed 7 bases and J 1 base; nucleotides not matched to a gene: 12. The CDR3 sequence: CASNLPQGTSGAQETQYF. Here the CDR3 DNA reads TGTGCCAGCAACTTGCCCCAGGGGACTAGCGGGGCCCAAGAGACCCAGTACTTC. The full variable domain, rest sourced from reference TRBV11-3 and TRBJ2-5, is EAGVVQSPRYKIIEKKQPVAFWCNPISGHNTLYWYLQNLGQGPELLIRYENEEAVDDSQLPKDRFSAERLKGVDSTLKIQPAELGDSAVYLCASNLPQGTSGAQETQYFGPGTRLLVL.

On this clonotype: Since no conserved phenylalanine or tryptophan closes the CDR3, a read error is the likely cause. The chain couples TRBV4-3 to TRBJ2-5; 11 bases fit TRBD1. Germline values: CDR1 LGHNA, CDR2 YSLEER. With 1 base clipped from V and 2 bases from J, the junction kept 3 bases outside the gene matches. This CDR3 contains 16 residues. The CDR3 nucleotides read TGCGCCAGCAGCCAAGGGACAGGGGGCGTTCAAGAGACCCAGTACTTA. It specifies CASSQGTGGVQETQYL.